The 27 T cell receptor beta chains listed next were all sequenced from one sample in a study of blood T cell repertoires in COVID-19. Profiled with immunoSEQ multiplex PCR; TCRdb holds only in-frame clones, not every one. The sample consists of approximately 250,000 clones, over 75% of them appearing once. Sequenced input: PBMCs or T cells enriched from blood (not recorded which). Receptors were obtained from a woman aged 45-65 years with acute COVID-19.

This chain uses TRBV2 with TRBJ2-5; TRBD1 is a possible D gene (6 bases). The V end was cut by 6 bases, the J end by 4 bases, with 12 bases between. This CDR3 contains 13 residues. Per germline, CDR1 SNHLY and CDR2 FYNNEI. The CDR3 spells CASRQDSRETQYF. For the CDR3, the DNA is TGTGCCAGCAGGCAGGACAGTAGAGAGACCCAGTACTTC.

This chain links TRBV13 with TRBJ2-3; 10 nucleotides agree with TRBD2. This CDR3 region has 16 residues. Germline CDR1 PRHDT, CDR2 FYEKMQ (reference sequence). J lost 2 bases, V lost 3 bases, and 5 bases had no gene match. In nucleotides, the CDR3 is TGTGCCAGCAGCTTCGTAGCGGGGGGCCCCACAGATACGCAGTATTTT. It yields the protein CASSFVAGGPTDTQYF.

This chain links TRBV7-9 with TRBJ1-2; 11 nucleotides line up with TRBD1. The CDR3 covers 13 residues. In germline, CDR1 is SEHNR, CDR2 FQNEAQ (reference sequence). Trimming at V came to 5 bases and at J to 7 bases, leaving 3 bases not matched to a gene. This CDR3 reads CASSQGTGGGYTF. CDR3 coding DNA: TGTGCCAGCAGCCAAGGGACAGGGGGTGGCTACACCTTC.

The gene calls are TRBV10-1 and TRBJ2-1; TRBD1 aligns across 7 bases. CDR1 is WNHNN and CDR2 is SYGVQD in the germline V gene (reference sequence). The CDR3 runs to 14 residues. V lost 2 bases and J lost 4; bases outside the gene matches: 2. The CDR3 spells CASSEDRAYNEQFF. CDR3 DNA sequence: TGCGCCAGCAGTGAGGACAGGGCATACAATGAGCAGTTCTTC.

The chain combines TRBV4-3 with TRBJ2-7; D perhaps matches TRBD1 (6 bases). Trimming removed 0 bases from V and 2 bases from J, with 8 bases in between. From germline, CDR1 is LGHNA and CDR2 YSLEER. The CDR3 contains 14 residues. CDR3 bases: TGCGCCAGCAGCCAAGACGACAGGACCTACGAGCAGTACTTC. The encoded protein is CASSQDDRTYEQYF.

The genes are TRBV10-3 and TRBJ2-7, with no clear D. Trimming pared 0 bases from V and 5 bases from J, leaving 5 bases between. Per the germline V gene, CDR1 is ENHRY and CDR2 is SYGVKD. This CDR3 is built from 12 residues. CDR3 nucleotide sequence: TGTGCCATCAGTGAGTCCTGGCACGAGCAGTACTTC. Its translation is CAISESWHEQYF.

The chain uses TRBV5-4 and TRBJ2-2; D gene uncertain. Trimming cost V 4 bases and J 4 bases, with 5 bases left between them. In germline, CDR1 is SGHNT, CDR2 YYREEE (reference sequence). The CDR3 consists of 12 residues. CDR3 region: CASSPFTGELFF. The CDR3 coding sequence is TGTGCCAGCAGCCCCTTCACCGGGGAGCTGTTTTTT.

The chain uses TRBV7-9 and TRBJ1-1, with 10 positions matching TRBD1. Germline values: CDR1 SEHNR, CDR2 FQNEAQ (reference sequence). Trimming removed 5 bases from V and 4 bases from J; junction bases left unmatched: 4. The CDR3 runs 14 residues. The DNA of the CDR3 is TGTGCCAGCAGCCCCAGGACAGGGGGCACTGAAGCTTTCTTT. Amino acids: CASSPRTGGTEAFF. Variable domain in full (rest from reference TRBV7-9 and TRBJ1-1): DTGVSQNPRHKITKRGQNVTFRCDPISEHNRLYWYRQTLGQGPEFLTYFQNEAQLEKSRLLSDRFSAERPKGSFSTLEIQRTEQGDSAMYLCASSPRTGGTEAFFGQGTRLTVV.

The V call is TRBV11-2, the J call TRBJ1-3; D ambiguous. This CDR3 region has 16 residues. The V gene's germline CDR1 is SGHAT and CDR2 FQNNGV. Trimming removed 6 bases from V and 0 bases from J, with 15 bases in between. CDR3 loop: CASSMLLDISGNTIYF. In DNA form, the CDR3 reads TGTGCCAGCAGTATGCTATTAGACATCTCTGGAAACACCATATATTTT.

The CDR3 DNA reads TGTGCCAGCAGCTCCCTTGGGACTAGCGGGCAGTACTTC. Translated: CASSSLGTSGQYF. The chain couples TRBV11-2 to TRBJ2-5; TRBD2 matches 12 bases. This CDR3 has 13 amino acids. The J segment lost 11 bases and the V segment lost 4 bases, leaving 5 bases of the junction unmatched. Germline V CDR1 and CDR2: SGHAT, FQNNGV.

The chain recombines TRBV10-1 with TRBJ1-6; TRBD1 matches 8 bases. The trim removed 4 bases at V and 10 bases at J, leaving 3 bases unmatched. Germline CDR1 is WNHNN and CDR2 is SYGVQD (reference sequence). The CDR3 consists of 13 residues. DNA of the CDR3: TGCGCCAGCAGTGGACAGGGGAAATCACCCCTCCACTTT. Amino acids: CASSGQGKSPLHF.

This clone was seen a single time. CDR3 residues: CASSLVPGGLSSYNEQFF. The CDR3 DNA sequence: TGTGCCAGCAGCTTAGTCCCGGGGGGACTAAGCTCCTACAATGAGCAGTTCTTC. The rearrangement joins TRBV11-2 to TRBJ2-1, with TRBD2 matching 7 bases. CDR3 size: 18 residues. Germline CDR1 is SGHAT and CDR2 is FQNNGV. V lost 1 base to trimming and J lost 0 bases; unmatched junction nucleotides: 9.

The J gene is TRBJ2-1, the V gene TRBV15; tentatively, D is TRBD2 (5 bases). The V gene's germline CDR1 is LNHNV and CDR2 YYDKDF (reference sequence). CDR3 length: 17 amino acids. Trimming cost V 7 bases and J 0 bases, with 19 bases left between them. CDR3 nucleotides: TGTGCCACCAATCCGCAGGTGACTACGGGCTCCTACAATGAGCAGTTCTTC. It codes for CATNPQVTTGSYNEQFF. Using reference TRBV15 and TRBJ2-1 for the parts outside the CDR3, the full variable domain is DAMVIQNPRYQVTQFGKPVTLSCSQTLNHNVMYWYQQKSSQAPKLLFHYYDKDFNNEADTPDNFQSRRPNTSFCFLDIRSPGLGDTAMYLCATNPQVTTGSYNEQFFGPGTRLTVL.

The CDR3 sequence is CASRRQGIDEQYF. In DNA form, the CDR3 reads TGTGCCAGCAGACGACAGGGGATCGACGAGCAGTACTTC. The gene calls are TRBV2 and TRBJ2-7, with TRBD1 identical over 8 bases. The CDR3 covers 13 residues. After removal of 6 bases from V and 5 bases from J, the junction contained 6 bases not matched to a gene. Germline V CDR1 and CDR2: SNHLY, FYNNEI. Using reference TRBV2 and TRBJ2-7 for the parts outside the CDR3, the full variable domain is EPEVTQTPSHQVTQMGQEVILRCVPISNHLYFYWYRQILGQKVEFLVSFYNNEISEKSEIFDDQFSVERPDGSNFTLKIRSTKLEDSAMYFCASRRQGIDEQYFGPGTRLTVT.

This clone was seen a handful of times. V usage is TRBV6-5 and J usage is TRBJ1-1; a weak D match, TRBD1 (6 bases). The CDR3 is 13 residues long. Looked up from germline, CDR1 is MNHEY and CDR2 is SVGAGI. The germline V and J ends were trimmed by 7 bases and 4 bases, with 13 bases remaining between them. The CDR3 region is CASTPWGPTEAFF. CDR3 nucleotide sequence: TGTGCCAGCACTCCATGGGGGCCCACTGAAGCTTTCTTT.

The chain has TRBV7-9 and TRBJ2-1, with D tentatively TRBD2 (5 bases). This CDR3 region has 12 residues. Per germline, CDR1 SEHNR and CDR2 FQNEAQ (reference sequence). Trimming removed 6 bases at V and 7 bases at J, with 10 bases between. CDR3 in DNA: TGTGCCAGCAGGGGAGTGTCGAATGAGCAGTTCTTC. Protein: CASRGVSNEQFF.

The chain has TRBV7-3 and TRBJ2-3, with TRBD2 identical over 7 bases. The CDR3 covers 15 residues. Looked up from germline, CDR1 is SGHTA and CDR2 is FQGTGA. V shed 4 bases, J shed 5 bases, and the junction held 9 bases outside the gene matches. The CDR3 coding sequence is TGTGCCAGCAGCTCCGGTGGGAGGGCCCTAGATACGCAGTATTTT. Translation gives CASSSGGRALDTQYF.

This chain uses TRBV12-3 or TRBV12-4 with TRBJ1-2; no firm D call. The CDR3 is 12 amino acids. Trimming left V 5 bases short and J 6 bases short, with 10 bases between. CDR3 sequence (DNA): TGTGCCAGCAGTCTAGGACTGGATGGCTACACCTTC. Translating it yields CASSLGLDGYTF.

The V call is TRBV3-1 (or the pseudogene TRBV3-2), the J call TRBJ2-3; D possibly corresponds to TRBD1 (6 bases). With 4 bases removed from V and 6 bases from J, the gap between germline ends came to 8 bases. Germline CDR1 is LGHDT and CDR2 is YNNKEL (reference sequence). This CDR3 contains 12 residues. The DNA for the CDR3 is TGTGCCAGCAGCCCTCAGGGGGATACGCAGTATTTT. Amino acids: CASSPQGDTQYF.

As regards this clone: One end of the junction is discordant with germline, which a read error may explain. The chain joins TRBV15 to TRBJ1-4; tentatively, D is TRBD1 (5 bases). The CDR3 loop spans 16 amino acids. CDR1 LNHNV and CDR2 YYDKDF come from the germline V gene (reference sequence). The DNA of the CDR3 is TGTGCCACCAGCAGATCACCGCAGGGAACTGATGAAAAACTGTTTTTT. Translating it yields CATSRSPQGTDEKLFF.

As DNA, the CDR3 is TGTGCCAGCAGAAGACAGGGCGACAATCAGCCCCAGCATTTT. Its translation: CASRRQGDNQPQHF. The chain combines TRBV27 with TRBJ1-5, with TRBD1 matching 7 bases. V lost 6 bases, J lost 3 bases, and 5 bases stayed unmatched. The CDR3 is 14 residues long. Germline V CDR1 and CDR2: MNHEY, SMNVEV (reference sequence).

This clone was found once. This rearrangement joins TRBV3-1 (or the pseudogene TRBV3-2) to TRBJ1-5; 7 nucleotides match TRBD1. In germline, CDR1 is LGHDT, CDR2 YNNKEL (reference sequence). V was clipped by 5 bases and J by 6 bases; unmatched bases: 7. The CDR3 has 14 residues. CDR3 amino acids: CASSEGQRAQPQHF. The CDR3 DNA reads as TGTGCCAGCAGCGAGGGACAGCGTGCTCAGCCCCAGCATTTT.

The chain recombines TRBV7-2 with TRBJ1-1; no reliable D call. Germline V lookup: CDR1 SGHTA, CDR2 FQGNSA. Deletions cut 3 bases from V and 4 bases from J, with 9 bases between. The CDR3 loop spans 13 amino acids. Here the CDR3 reads CASSFATGTEAFF. Here the CDR3 DNA reads TGTGCCAGCAGCTTTGCCACGGGCACTGAAGCTTTCTTT.

This clone was seen only once. This sequence joins TRBV30 and TRBJ1-5; D is undetermined. The V gene's germline CDR1 is GTSNPN and CDR2 SVGIG (reference sequence). The CDR3 runs 16 residues. V lost 2 bases and J lost 0, with 14 bases in between. CDR3 region: CAWSTGQVRSNQPQHF. DNA of the CDR3: TGTGCCTGGAGTACTGGGCAGGTTCGTAGCAATCAGCCCCAGCATTTT. Based on the CDR3 plus reference TRBV30 and TRBJ1-5, the full variable domain is SQTIHQWPATLVQPVGSPLSLECTVEGTSNPNLYWYRQAAGRGLQLLFYSVGIGQISSEVPQNLSASRPQDRQFILSSKKLLLSDSGFYLCAWSTGQVRSNQPQHFGDGTRLSIL.

The rearrangement uses TRBV2 and TRBJ2-3; 7 bases match TRBD2. Trimming removed 7 bases from V and 2 bases from J; junction bases left unmatched: 12. The CDR3 is 16 residues long. Germline V gene data show CDR1 as SNHLY and CDR2 as FYNNEI. For the CDR3, the DNA is TGTGCCAGCACTATTGGACTAGTAAGGTCCACAGATACGCAGTATTTT. Translated, it gives CASTIGLVRSTDTQYF.

V and J are TRBV6-5 and TRBJ1-2, with TRBD1 as a possible D gene (6 bases). Germline CDR1 reads MNHEY; CDR2 reads SVGAGI. This CDR3 region has 13 residues. The V and J ends lost 8 bases and 6 bases respectively, with 16 bases between them. CDR3 amino acids: CASRLGQINGYTF. CDR3 DNA: TGTGCCAGCCGCCTCGGACAGATTAATGGCTACACCTTC.

This clone was picked up one time. The chain uses TRBV30 and TRBJ1-2, with TRBD1 as a possible D gene (5 bases). Germline-derived CDR1 and CDR2 are GTSNPN and SVGIG (reference sequence). The CDR3 spans 15 residues. V shed 5 bases and J shed 6 bases, with 22 bases lying between them. The CDR3 spells CAWRGVGVGLDGYTF. CDR3 nucleotides: TGTGCCTGGCGGGGGGTCGGAGTTGGCCTTGATGGCTACACCTTC.